The 18 T cell receptor beta chains below all came from one sample that was sequenced in a study of cytomegalovirus exposure and HLA in healthy donors. 60 Vbeta and 13 Jbeta primers were used in PCR. Generated by immunoSEQ multiplex PCR, the TCRdb table keeps only in-frame clones and is missing some. The sample holds some 130,000 clones, around 9% seen once. The specimen sequenced was PBMCs. Receptor source: a woman aged 40 to 50 in good health and CMV-seropositive.

This clone was detected only a few times. The chain is built from TRBV12-5 and TRBJ2-5; D gene ambiguous. Germline CDR1 LGHNT, CDR2 FRNRAP. Trimming removed 2 bases from V and 4 bases from J, with 2 bases in between. The CDR3 length is 11 residues. The CDR3 sequence is CASGLLETQYF. The CDR3 nucleotides read TGTGCTAGTGGTTTGCTAGAGACCCAGTACTTC.

This clone was detected only a few times. The chain employs TRBV7-2 and TRBJ1-4, with D possibly matching TRBD1 (5 bases). The CDR3 loop spans 17 amino acids. Trimming stripped 3 bases from V and 4 bases from J, with 18 bases between. The germline V gene has CDR1 SGHTA and CDR2 FQGNSA. CDR3 DNA: TGTGCCAGCAGCTTTAGCTTGGGGGGTCGCGGTAATGAAAAACTGTTTTTT. Protein: CASSFSLGGRGNEKLFF.

This chain connects TRBV2 to TRBJ1-2; perhaps TRBD1 as D (5 bases). The ends were cut back, 8 bases at V and 2 bases at J, with 9 bases in the middle. The CDR3 has 12 residues. Germline CDR1 is SNHLY and CDR2 is FYNNEI. The CDR3 loop reads CASSEGNYGYTF. The CDR3 nucleotides read TGTGCCAGCTCGGAGGGGAACTATGGCTACACCTTC.

Concerning this clone itself: At the DNA level, this CDR3 is encoded by other sequences in the same sample as well. The rearrangement links TRBV5-1 to TRBJ2-3, with TRBD2 matching 13 bases. The CDR3 sequence is 16 residues long. Germline trimming cut 4 bases from V and 0 bases from J; bases unmatched to any gene: 2. Per the germline V gene, CDR1 is SGHRS and CDR2 is YFSETQ. Here the CDR3 DNA reads TGCGCCAGCAGCAGGACTAGCGGGGGAAGCACAGATACGCAGTATTTT. Residues: CASSRTSGGSTDTQYF.

V is TRBV4-1 and J is TRBJ1-3, with no clear D. CDR1 MGHRA and CDR2 YSYEKL come from the germline V gene. The length of the CDR3 is 13 residues. Deletions cut 2 bases from V and 1 base from J, with 3 bases between. CDR3 coding DNA: TGCGCCAGCAGCCAACTTTCTGGAAACACCATATATTTT. Protein sequence: CASSQLSGNTIYF.

This clone was recorded a few times. The CDR3 protein is CASGNSGGAFETQYF. CDR3 sequence (DNA): TGTGCCAGCGGAAATAGCGGGGGGGCCTTTGAGACCCAGTACTTC. V usage is TRBV2 and J usage is TRBJ2-5, with 11 bases that match TRBD2. Germline V gives CDR1 SNHLY, CDR2 FYNNEI. CDR3 size: 15 residues. Trimming took 8 bases from V and 5 from J; bases not matched to a gene: 10.

This clone has just a few counts. The gene calls are TRBV6-5 and TRBJ1-6; no clear D gene. This CDR3 comprises 13 residues. The V end was cut by 5 bases, the J end by 8 bases, with 10 bases between. From germline, CDR1 is MNHEY and CDR2 SVGAGI. DNA of the CDR3: TGTGCCAGCAGTGAGTCCGGAGATTCACCCCTCCACTTT. Translation gives CASSESGDSPLHF.

J is TRBJ1-1 and V is TRBV9; D is perhaps TRBD1 (5 bases). V was cut by 0 bases and J by 7 bases, with 7 bases left in between. This CDR3 is 12 amino acids long. CDR1 SGDLS and CDR2 YYNGEE come from the germline V gene. The CDR3 loop reads CASSVGQGEAFF. In nucleotides, the CDR3 is TGTGCCAGCAGCGTAGGGCAGGGTGAAGCTTTCTTT. The full variable domain, completed using reference TRBV9 and TRBJ1-1, is DSGVTQTPKHLITATGQRVTLRCSPRSGDLSVYWYQQSLDQGLQFLIQYYNGEERAKGNILERFSAQQFPDLHSELNLSSLELGDSALYFCASSVGQGEAFFGQGTRLTVV.

Note on this clone: At one boundary the junction diverges from the germline segment, which might be a read error. In the same sample, other DNA sequences code for this CDR3. The V and J genes are TRBV7-7 and TRBJ1-1, with TRBD1 matching over 7 bases. Germline V gene sequence: CDR1 SSHAT, CDR2 FNYEAQ (reference sequence). The CDR3 contains 16 residues. This CDR3 reads CASSPLATGWATEAFF. CDR3 DNA: TGCGCCAGCAGCCCGTTGGCGACAGGGTGGGCCACTGAAGCTTTCTTT.

This clone was counted a few times. The chain links TRBV18 to TRBJ2-7, with 12 bases lining up with TRBD1. The germline V gene has CDR1 KGHSH and CDR2 LQKENI. The CDR3 runs to 16 residues. V was pared by 5 bases and J by 7 bases, with 12 bases of the junction left unmatched. CDR3 region: CASSSRPGQGAREQYF. The CDR3 coding sequence is TGTGCCAGCTCATCCCGTCCGGGACAGGGGGCGAGGGAGCAGTACTTC.

The genes are TRBV7-7 and TRBJ2-7; D is unresolved. Germline-derived CDR1 and CDR2 are SSHAT and FNYEAQ (reference sequence). The CDR3 is made up of 15 amino acids. V lost 2 bases and J 3 bases, leaving 14 bases between the germline ends. CDR3 loop: CASSLIRLCDYEQYF. The CDR3 region has the DNA TGTGCCAGCAGCTTAATACGGTTATGCGACTACGAGCAGTACTTC.

This rearrangement joins TRBV9 to TRBJ2-1; D may be TRBD2 (5 bases). V shed 0 bases and J shed 7 bases, with 11 bases lying between them. The germline V gene has CDR1 SGDLS and CDR2 YYNGEE. CDR3 length: 14 residues. Here the CDR3 DNA reads TGTGCCAGCAGCGTAGCGGGGAGCGAAAATGAGCAGTTCTTC. This sequence encodes CASSVAGSENEQFF.

This clone was found a few times. This rearrangement joins TRBV7-9 to TRBJ1-5, with 9 bases matching TRBD1. CDR1 and CDR2 (germline): SEHNR, FQNEAQ (reference sequence). V was clipped by 2 bases and J by 4 bases; unmatched bases: 9. There are 17 residues in the CDR3. The CDR3 region is CASSLWLSGTGNQPQHF. The DNA of the CDR3 is TGTGCCAGCAGCTTATGGCTCTCCGGGACAGGGAATCAGCCCCAGCATTTT.

This clone was counted between two and nine times. V usage is TRBV19 and J usage is TRBJ1-4, with TRBD1 matching 7 bases. The ends lost 7 bases at V and 10 bases at J; junction bases unmatched: 15. The CDR3 sequence is 15 residues long. CDR1 is LNHDA and CDR2 is SQIVND in the germline V gene (reference sequence). The CDR3 sequence is CASTRTGAGTGKLFF. CDR3 DNA sequence: TGTGCCAGTACGAGGACAGGAGCCGGGACGGGAAAACTGTTTTTT.

The V gene is TRBV7-9, the J gene TRBJ2-5, with a weak D call TRBD1 (5 bases). Trimming took 1 base from V and 4 from J, leaving 19 bases between them. CDR1 is SEHNR, CDR2 FQNEAQ, per germline (reference sequence). The CDR3 loop spans 17 amino acids. CDR3 protein: CASSLGAGRPSGETQYF. The CDR3 nucleotides are TGTGCCAGCAGCTTAGGGGCAGGGCGGCCGAGTGGAGAGACCCAGTACTTC.

This clone was recorded a few times. The rearrangement links TRBV15 to TRBJ2-3; 8 bases match TRBD1. This CDR3 is 14 amino acids long. The germline V gene has CDR1 LNHNV and CDR2 YYDKDF (reference sequence). V dropped 3 bases and J dropped 6; count of bases not matched to a gene: 5. Here the CDR3 DNA reads TGTGCCACCAGCAGCCCACAGGGGGATGATACGCAGTATTTT. This sequence encodes CATSSPQGDDTQYF.

This clone was found a few times. The J gene is TRBJ1-4, the V gene TRBV7-9; the D is unclear. The CDR3 consists of 13 residues. The V gene's germline CDR1 is SEHNR and CDR2 FQNEAQ (reference sequence). The V end was cut by 1 base, the J end by 6 bases, with 6 bases between. In DNA, the CDR3 is TGTGCCAGCAGCTTAGACCGGGATGAAAAACTGTTTTTT. It encodes CASSLDRDEKLFF.

This rearrangement joins TRBV27 to TRBJ1-3; unclear D gene. This CDR3 is 10 amino acids long. Germline loops: CDR1 MNHEY, CDR2 SMNVEV (reference sequence). Between the trimmed V and J ends, which lost 8 bases and 7 bases, there was a span of 6 bases. The chain's CDR3 is CASERNTIYF. The CDR3 DNA reads TGTGCCAGCGAGAGGAACACCATATATTTT.